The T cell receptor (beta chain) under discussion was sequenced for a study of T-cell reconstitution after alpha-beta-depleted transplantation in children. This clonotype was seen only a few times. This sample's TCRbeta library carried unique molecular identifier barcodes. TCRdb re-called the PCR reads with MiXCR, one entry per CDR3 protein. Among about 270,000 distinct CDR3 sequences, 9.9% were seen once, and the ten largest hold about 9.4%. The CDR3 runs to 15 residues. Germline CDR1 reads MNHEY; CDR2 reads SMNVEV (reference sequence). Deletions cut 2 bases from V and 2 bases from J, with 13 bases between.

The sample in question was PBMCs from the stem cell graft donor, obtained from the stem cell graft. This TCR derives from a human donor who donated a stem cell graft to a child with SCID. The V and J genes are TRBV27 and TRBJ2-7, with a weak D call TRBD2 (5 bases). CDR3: CASSLRFSEAYEQYF. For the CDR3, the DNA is TGTGCCAGCAGTTTAAGGTTTAGCGAGGCCTACGAGCAGTACTTC.